The clone carrying this T cell receptor beta chain was picked up many times. The authors reverse transcribed all of the isolated RNA, so sequencing captured expressed TCRB transcripts. The table came from immunoSEQ multiplex PCR; TCRdb's copy has only in-frame clones and leaves some out. The sample includes nearly 250,000 clones, 11% to 15% of them seen just once. The V gene lost 3 bases and the J gene lost 0 bases, with 11 bases spanning the gap. This CDR3 spans 16 amino acids. Looked up from germline, CDR1 is LGHNA and CDR2 is YSLEER. This sample was taken from a study of beta chain features in type 1 diabetes.

This clonotype was sampled from a woman aged 40 to 50 in good health. The sample comprised naive CD4+ T cells from blood. This sequence joins TRBV4-3 and TRBJ1-4; D not certain. CDR3 loop: CASSQRSVSTNEKLFF. The CDR3 DNA reads TGCGCCAGCAGCCAGCGAAGTGTGTCAACTAATGAAAAACTGTTTTTT.